This TCR beta chain was captured by sequencing in a study of multiple sclerosis patients with progressive multifocal leukoencephalopathy. Study-wide points: TRBV and TRBJ usage showed no common pattern when PML developed.

From germline, CDR1 is MNHNY and CDR2 SVGAGI (reference sequence). V lost 4 bases and J lost 2, with 3 bases in between. The CDR3 contains 12 residues. The time point: before natalizumab initiation. Every listed patient previously received interferon beta; all PML patients were women. Only in-frame clones appear in the TCRdb table, and some are missing; sequencing was by immunoSEQ multiplex PCR. Of 25,000 to 30,000 clones listed, around 89% were seen once; the top ten hold approximately 1%. In this sample, this clone turned up a few times. The target antigen is unknown. The clonotype was recovered from a human donor with multiple sclerosis. The sample was PBMCs. This chain links TRBV6-6 with TRBJ1-3, with D unclear. Here the CDR3 DNA reads TGTGCCAGCAGTTCCCCTGGAAACACCATATATTTT. It encodes CASSSPGNTIYF.